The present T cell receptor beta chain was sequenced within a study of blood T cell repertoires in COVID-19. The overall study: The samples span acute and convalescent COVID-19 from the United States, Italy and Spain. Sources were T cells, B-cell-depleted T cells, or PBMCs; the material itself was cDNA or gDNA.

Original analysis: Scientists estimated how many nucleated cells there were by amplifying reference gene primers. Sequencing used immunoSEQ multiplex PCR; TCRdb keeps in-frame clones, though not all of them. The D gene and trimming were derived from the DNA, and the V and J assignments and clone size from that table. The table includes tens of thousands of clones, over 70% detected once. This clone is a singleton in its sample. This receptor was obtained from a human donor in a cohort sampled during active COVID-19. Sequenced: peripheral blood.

CDR3 region: CASSSSGGTDTQYF. DNA for the CDR3: TGTGCCAGCAGCTCGAGCGGAGGCACAGATACGCAGTATTTT. The V call is TRBV28, the J call TRBJ2-3; possible D gene TRBD2, 5 bases. This CDR3 has 14 residues. CDR1 MDHEN and CDR2 SYDVKM come from the germline V gene. V was pared by 6 bases and J by 1 base, with 11 bases between.